This T cell receptor beta chain emerged from a study of breast tumors, draining lymph nodes, adjacent tissues. Study-wide results and limits: Tumors had less TCR diversity than lymph nodes, more than nontumor tissue.

Samples came from axillary lymph nodes draining the breast cancer. This clonotype was seen at least ten times. Its specificity is not known. Trimming shortened V by 1 base and J by 9 bases, and 14 bases separated the two germline ends. Germline values: CDR1 SGHRS, CDR2 YFSETQ. The CDR3 has 14 amino acids. TCRdb recomputed calls from the multiplex PCR reads with MiXCR, one row per CDR3 protein. The sample comprises 200,000 to 250,000 distinct CDR3 sequences, under 35% of which are singletons, and approximately 3.6% rests with the top ten. The TCR comes from a female donor with breast cancer. Some clones in this sample may be carry-over from other donors' samples. Input material: axillary lymph node tissue. J is TRBJ1-3 and V is TRBV5-1; D is ambiguous. CDR3 sequence reads: CASSLMGGDFTIYF. As DNA, the CDR3 is TGCGCCAGCAGCTTGATGGGTGGTGATTTCACCATATATTTT.